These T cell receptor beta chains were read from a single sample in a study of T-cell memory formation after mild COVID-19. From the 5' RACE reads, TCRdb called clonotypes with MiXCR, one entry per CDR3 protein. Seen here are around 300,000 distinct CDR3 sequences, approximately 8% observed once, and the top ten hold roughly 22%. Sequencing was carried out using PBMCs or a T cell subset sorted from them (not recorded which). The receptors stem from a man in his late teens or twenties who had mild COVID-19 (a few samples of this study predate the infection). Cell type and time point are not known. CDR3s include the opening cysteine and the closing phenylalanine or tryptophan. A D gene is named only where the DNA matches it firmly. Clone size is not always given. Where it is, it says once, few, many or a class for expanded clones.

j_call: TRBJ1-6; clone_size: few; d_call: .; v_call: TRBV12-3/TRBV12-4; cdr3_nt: TGTGCCAGCAGTTGGGGGCGGGGTAAATATAATTCACCCCTCCACTTT; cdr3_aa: CASSWGRGKYNSPLHF
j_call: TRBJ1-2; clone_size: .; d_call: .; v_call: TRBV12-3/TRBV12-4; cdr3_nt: TGTGCCAGCAGTCCTAGTAGGTCTGGCTACACCTTC; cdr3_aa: CASSPSRSGYTF
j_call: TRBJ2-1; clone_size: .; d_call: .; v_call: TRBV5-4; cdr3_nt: TGTGCCAGCAGCTTGGTCGGGCAAGAGTTCTTC; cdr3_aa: CASSLVGQEFF
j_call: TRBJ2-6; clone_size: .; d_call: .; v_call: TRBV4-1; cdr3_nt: TGCGCCAGCAGGGGGGACGGGCTCTCTGGGGCCAACGTCCTGACTTTC; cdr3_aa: CASRGDGLSGANVLTF
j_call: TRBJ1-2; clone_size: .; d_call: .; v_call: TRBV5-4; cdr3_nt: TGTGCCAGCAGCTGGGGACACCTTAACTATGGCTACACCTTC; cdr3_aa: CASSWGHLNYGYTF
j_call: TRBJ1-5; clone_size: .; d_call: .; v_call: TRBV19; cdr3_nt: TGTGCCAGTAGTATAAATTGGGGACAGCCCCAGCATTTT; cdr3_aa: CASSINWGQPQHF
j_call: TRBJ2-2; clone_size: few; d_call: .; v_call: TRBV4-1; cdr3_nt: TGCGCCAGCAGCCAAGGCCCCGGACTGGATGAGTCAACCGGGGAGCTGTTTTTT; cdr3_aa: CASSQGPGLDESTGELFF
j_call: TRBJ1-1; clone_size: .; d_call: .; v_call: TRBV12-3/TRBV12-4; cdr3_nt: TGTGCCAGCAGTTTAATCCGGGGAGCTTTCTTT; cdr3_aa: CASSLIRGAFF
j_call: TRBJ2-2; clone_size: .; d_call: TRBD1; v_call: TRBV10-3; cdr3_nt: TGTGCCATAGACAGCCCGGGACAGGGAACGAACGAGCTGTTTTTT; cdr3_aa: CAIDSPGQGTNELFF
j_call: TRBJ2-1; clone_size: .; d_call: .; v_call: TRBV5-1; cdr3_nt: TGCGCCAGCAGCTCGGAAGGCTCCTACAATGAGCAGTTCTTC; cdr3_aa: CASSSEGSYNEQFF
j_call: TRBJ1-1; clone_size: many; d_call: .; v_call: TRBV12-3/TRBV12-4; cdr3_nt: TGTGCCAGCAGTTTAATGTGGGTAGCTGAAGCTTTCTTT; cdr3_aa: CASSLMWVAEAFF
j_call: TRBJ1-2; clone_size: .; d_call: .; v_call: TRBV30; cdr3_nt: TGTGCCTGGAGTGGGATCAGGAGAAATGGCTACACCTTC; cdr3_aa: CAWSGIRRNGYTF
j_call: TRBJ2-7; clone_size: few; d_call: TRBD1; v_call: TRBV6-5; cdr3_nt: TGTGCCAGCAGTTACTCGATTTCAGGGGGCCGACCCTACGAGCAGTACTTC; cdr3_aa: CASSYSISGGRPYEQYF
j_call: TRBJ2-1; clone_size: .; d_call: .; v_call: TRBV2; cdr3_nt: TGTGCCAGCAGTTGGTCCGGCGGGGCGAATGAGCAGTTCTTC; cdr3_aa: CASSWSGGANEQFF
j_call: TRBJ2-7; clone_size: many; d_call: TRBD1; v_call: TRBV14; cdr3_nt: TGTGCCAGCAGCTCCCGGGACAGGGGGAACGAGCAGTACTTC; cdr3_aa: CASSSRDRGNEQYF
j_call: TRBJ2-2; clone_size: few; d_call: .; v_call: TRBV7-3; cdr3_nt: TGTGCCAGCAGGCGTACCTCGAACACCGGGGAGCTGTTTTTT; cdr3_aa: CASRRTSNTGELFF
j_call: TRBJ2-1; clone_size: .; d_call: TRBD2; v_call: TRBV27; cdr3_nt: TGTGCCAGCAGTTCGTCGACTAGCACTGGAGGGTACAATGAGCAGTTCTTC; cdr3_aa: CASSSSTSTGGYNEQFF
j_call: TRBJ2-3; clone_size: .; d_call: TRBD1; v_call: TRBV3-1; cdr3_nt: TGTGCAAGCAGCTCGATCAACAGGGGCCATAGCACAGATACGCAGTATTTT; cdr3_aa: CASSSINRGHSTDTQYF
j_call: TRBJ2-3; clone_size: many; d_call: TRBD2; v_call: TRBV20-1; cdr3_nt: TGCAGTGCAAAGACTAGCGGGAACACAGATACGCAGTATTTT; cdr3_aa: CSAKTSGNTDTQYF
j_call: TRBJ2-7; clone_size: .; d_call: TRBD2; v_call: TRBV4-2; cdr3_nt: TGTGCCAGCAGCACGAGCGGGGGGCCAACCTACGAGCAGCACTTC; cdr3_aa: CASSTSGGPTYEQHF
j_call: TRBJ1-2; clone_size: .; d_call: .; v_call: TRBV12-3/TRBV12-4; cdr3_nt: TGTGCCAGCAGTTTAGGAAGCGCAGAGGCGAACGGCTACACCTTC; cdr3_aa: CASSLGSAEANGYTF
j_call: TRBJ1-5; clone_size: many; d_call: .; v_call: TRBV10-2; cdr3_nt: TGCGCCAGCAGCCACGGCGACAATCAGCCCCAGCATTTT; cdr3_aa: CASSHGDNQPQHF
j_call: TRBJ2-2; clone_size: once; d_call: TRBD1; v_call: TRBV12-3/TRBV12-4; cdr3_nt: TGTGCCAGCAGTCGTCCGGGACAGGGGATCGGGGAGCTGTTTTTT; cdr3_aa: CASSRPGQGIGELFF
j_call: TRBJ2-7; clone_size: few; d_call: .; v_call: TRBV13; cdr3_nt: TGTGCCAACTGGGAGCAGTACTTC; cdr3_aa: CANWEQYF
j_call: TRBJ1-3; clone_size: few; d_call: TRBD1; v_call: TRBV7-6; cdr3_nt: TGTGCCAGCAGCCCCGGGACAGGGCGTTCGGGTGGAAACACCATATATTTT; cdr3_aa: CASSPGTGRSGGNTIYF
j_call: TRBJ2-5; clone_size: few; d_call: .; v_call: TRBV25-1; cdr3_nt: TGTGCCAGCAGTGCCCTGACAGGTGGAGAGACCCAGTACTTC; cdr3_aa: CASSALTGGETQYF
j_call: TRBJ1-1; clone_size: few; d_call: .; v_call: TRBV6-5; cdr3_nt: TGTGCCAGCAGTGGTCCTGACAGACCGAACACTGAAGCTTTCTTT; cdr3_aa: CASSGPDRPNTEAFF
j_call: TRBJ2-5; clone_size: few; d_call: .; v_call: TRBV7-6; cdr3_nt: TGTGCCAGCAGCTTGGACCCTCTTGGGGGGGAGACCCAGTACTTC; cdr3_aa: CASSLDPLGGETQYF
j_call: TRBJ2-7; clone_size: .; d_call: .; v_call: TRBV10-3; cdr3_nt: TGTGCCATCAGTCACCAGGGCGGGACGGGAACCTACGAGCAGTACTTC; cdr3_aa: CAISHQGGTGTYEQYF
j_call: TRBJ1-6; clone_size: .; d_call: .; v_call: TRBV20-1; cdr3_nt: TGCAGTGCTAGACCTAGCTCCTATAATTCACCCCTCCACTTT; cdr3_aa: CSARPSSYNSPLHF
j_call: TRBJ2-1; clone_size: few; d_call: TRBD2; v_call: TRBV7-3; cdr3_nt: TGTGCCAGCAGCGGGGGCAGCGGGGGGGCCGATGAGCAGTTCTTC; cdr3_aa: CASSGGSGGADEQFF
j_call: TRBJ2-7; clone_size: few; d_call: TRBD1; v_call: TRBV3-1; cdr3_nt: TGTGCCAGCAGCCAAAGGAACAGGGGGGTGGACGAGCAGTACTTC; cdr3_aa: CASSQRNRGVDEQYF
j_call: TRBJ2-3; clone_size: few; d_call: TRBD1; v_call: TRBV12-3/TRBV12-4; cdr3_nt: TGTGCCAGCAGTTTAACAGGGGGCCCAGATACGCAGTATTTT; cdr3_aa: CASSLTGGPDTQYF
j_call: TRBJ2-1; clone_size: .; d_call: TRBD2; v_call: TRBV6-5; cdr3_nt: TGTGCCAGCAGTTACACTAGCGGGATATACAATGAGCAGTTCTTC; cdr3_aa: CASSYTSGIYNEQFF
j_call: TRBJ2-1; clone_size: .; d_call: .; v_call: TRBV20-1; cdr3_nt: TGCAGTGCTAGTCCCCTCGACAGTCTCAATGAGCAGTTCTTC; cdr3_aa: CSASPLDSLNEQFF
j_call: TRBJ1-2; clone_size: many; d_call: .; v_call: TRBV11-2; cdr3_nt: TGTGCCAGCAGCTTAGACGGGGGCTATGGCTACACCTTC; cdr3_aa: CASSLDGGYGYTF
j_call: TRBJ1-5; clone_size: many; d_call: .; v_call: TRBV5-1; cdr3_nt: TGCGCCAGCAGCTTGGAAGGGGGACGCGGACAGCCCCAGCATTTT; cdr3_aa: CASSLEGGRGQPQHF
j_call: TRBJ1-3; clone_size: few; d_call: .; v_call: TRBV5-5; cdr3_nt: TGTGCCAGCAGCTTGGGAGGTTTCACTGGAAACACCATATATTTT; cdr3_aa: CASSLGGFTGNTIYF
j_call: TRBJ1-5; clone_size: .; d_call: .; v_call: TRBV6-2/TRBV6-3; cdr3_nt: TGTGCCAGCAGTTACAGGGGTAGCCGCGGCAATCAGCCCCAGCATTTT; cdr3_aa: CASSYRGSRGNQPQHF
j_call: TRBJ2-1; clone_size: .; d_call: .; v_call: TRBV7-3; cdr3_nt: TGTGCCAGCAGCTTGAGCGGCTACAATGAGCAGTTCTTC; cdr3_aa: CASSLSGYNEQFF
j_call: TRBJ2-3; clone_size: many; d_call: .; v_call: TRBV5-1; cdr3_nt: TGCGCCAGCAGCTTGATTGGCGCAGGTACGCAGTATTTT; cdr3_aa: CASSLIGAGTQYF
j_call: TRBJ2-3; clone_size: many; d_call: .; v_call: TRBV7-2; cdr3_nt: TGTGCCAGCAGCTTAGTTTGGAGCACAGATACGCAGTATTTT; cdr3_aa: CASSLVWSTDTQYF